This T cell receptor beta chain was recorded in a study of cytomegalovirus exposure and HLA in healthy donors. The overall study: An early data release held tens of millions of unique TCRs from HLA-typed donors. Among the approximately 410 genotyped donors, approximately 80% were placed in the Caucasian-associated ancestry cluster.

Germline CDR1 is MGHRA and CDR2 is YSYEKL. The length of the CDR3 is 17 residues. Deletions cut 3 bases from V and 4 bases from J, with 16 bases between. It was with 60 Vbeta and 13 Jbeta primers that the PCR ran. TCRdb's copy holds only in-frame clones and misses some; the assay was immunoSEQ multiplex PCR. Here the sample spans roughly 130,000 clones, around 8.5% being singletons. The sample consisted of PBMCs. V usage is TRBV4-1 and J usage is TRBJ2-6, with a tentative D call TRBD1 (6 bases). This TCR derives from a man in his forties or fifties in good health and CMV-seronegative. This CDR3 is CASSQGQPSHGANVLTF. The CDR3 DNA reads TGCGCCAGCAGCCAGGGACAACCCTCCCACGGGGCCAACGTCCTGACTTTC.